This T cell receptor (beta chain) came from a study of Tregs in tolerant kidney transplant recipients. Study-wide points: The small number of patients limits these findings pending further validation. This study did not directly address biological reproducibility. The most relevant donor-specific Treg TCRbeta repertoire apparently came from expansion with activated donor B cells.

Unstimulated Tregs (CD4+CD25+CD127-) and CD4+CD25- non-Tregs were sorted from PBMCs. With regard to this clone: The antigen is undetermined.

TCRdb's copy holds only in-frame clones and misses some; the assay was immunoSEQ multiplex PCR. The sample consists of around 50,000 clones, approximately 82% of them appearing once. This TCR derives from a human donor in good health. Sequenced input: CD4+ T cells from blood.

CDR3 amino acids: CASSLDPGVGFSGYTF. The CDR3 region has the DNA TGTGCCAGCAGCTTAGACCCAGGGGTGGGGTTCAGTGGCTACACCTTC. The rearrangement joins TRBV7-2 to TRBJ1-2; a possible D gene is TRBD1 (6 bases). CDR3 length equals 16 residues. Trimming took off 1 base at V and 7 bases at J, with 19 bases between the two ends. Germline CDR1 is SGHTA and CDR2 is FQGNSA.